Following are 7 T cell receptor beta chains from one sample sequenced in a study of T cells after yellow fever vaccination. TCRdb fed the 5' RACE reads into MiXCR, producing one record per CDR3 protein. Of a few hundred thousand distinct CDR3 sequences listed, 3.5% to 4.5% are singletons. Sequencing used PBMCs, obtained 15 days after the yellow fever booster vaccination. Receptor source: a man between 18 and 35 years old who received the YFV17D yellow fever vaccine.

This chain uses TRBV7-2 with TRBJ1-2; D unresolved. CDR3 length equals 13 residues. CDR1 is SGHTA and CDR2 is FQGNSA in the germline V gene. V gave up 4 bases and J gave up 8 bases, with 14 bases separating them. The CDR3 spells CASSSPKPGGYTF. The CDR3 DNA is TGTGCCAGCAGCTCCCCCAAGCCCGGGGGCTACACCTTC.

This clonotype was seen more than once but under ten times. The V gene is TRBV4-2, the J gene TRBJ2-3; weak D call: TRBD2 (6 bases). This CDR3 spans 16 amino acids. V was cut by 1 base and J by 0 bases, with 11 bases left in between. Germline loops: CDR1 LGHNA, CDR2 YNFKEQ. CDR3 loop: CASSQVKAGSTDTQYF. The CDR3 nucleotides are TGTGCCAGCAGCCAAGTGAAGGCGGGGAGCACAGATACGCAGTATTTT.

The sample holds many counts of this clonotype. The gene calls are TRBV7-2 and TRBJ2-5; 9 bases align to TRBD1. This CDR3 has 18 residues. The V segment lost 5 bases and the J segment 4 bases; nucleotides outside the gene matches: 17. Germline V lookup: CDR1 SGHTA, CDR2 FQGNSA. CDR3 in DNA: TGTGCCAGCAGCGACCGGGACAGGGATGGTCTACCAAGAGAGACCCAGTACTTC. Its translation: CASSDRDRDGLPRETQYF.

This clonotype occurred many times. The V and J genes are TRBV7-2 and TRBJ2-7; D tentatively fits TRBD1 or TRBD2 (5 bases each). V dropped 3 bases and J dropped 5 bases, with 8 bases sitting between them. The CDR3 length is 12 residues. Germline V lookup: CDR1 SGHTA, CDR2 FQGNSA. CDR3 loop: CASSFQGDEQYF. For the CDR3, the DNA is TGTGCCAGCAGCTTCCAGGGAGACGAGCAGTACTTC. The whole variable domain, remainder taken from reference TRBV7-2 and TRBJ2-7, is GAGVSQSPSNKVTEKGKDVELRCDPISGHTALYWYRQSLGQGLEFLIYFQGNSAPDKSGLPSDRFSAERTGGSVSTLTIQRTQQEDSAVYLCASSFQGDEQYFGPGTRLTVT.

This chain uses TRBV18 with TRBJ1-2, with 7 bases aligning to TRBD1. The CDR3 spans 14 residues. V lost 3 bases and J lost 9; bases outside the gene matches: 10. From germline, CDR1 is KGHSH and CDR2 LQKENI. As DNA, the CDR3 is TGTGCCAGCTCACCGGCCGAGGGGGCCGTAAGCTACACCTTC. Its translation is CASSPAEGAVSYTF.

J is TRBJ2-1 and V is TRBV7-2; a weak D match, TRBD2 (6 bases). The germline V and J ends were trimmed by 1 base and 5 bases, with 12 bases remaining between them. CDR3 size: 15 residues. Germline CDR1 SGHTA, CDR2 FQGNSA. Written as DNA, the CDR3 is TGTGCCAGCAGCTTAGGGTATGGACTACACAATGAGCAGTTCTTC. Translation: CASSLGYGLHNEQFF.

This clonotype was seen many times. J is TRBJ2-5 and V is TRBV7-6; TRBD1 agrees at 8 bases. Trimming removed 2 bases from V and 5 bases from J; junction bases left unmatched: 7. Germline V gives CDR1 SGHVS, CDR2 FNYEAQ. This CDR3 is 15 amino acids long. This CDR3 is CASSLKEHRGETQYF. The CDR3 DNA sequence: TGTGCCAGCAGCTTAAAGGAGCACAGGGGGGAGACCCAGTACTTC.